The present T cell receptor beta chain was sequenced within a study of Ad26.COV2.S vaccination and SARS-CoV-2 variants. This clone was recorded a few times. Its antigen is still unknown. The treatment is: 15 to 20 received Ad26.COV2.S at low or high dose, single or two shots; several received placebo; per-sample allocation not given. Day 63 after the first injection of vaccine or placebo was the sampling time. Wuhan-strain SARS-CoV-2 spike was expressed by the Ad26 vector that made up the vaccine. J lost 2 bases, V lost 0 bases, and 6 bases had no gene match. CDR1 is LGHNA and CDR2 is YSLEER in the germline V gene. CDR3 length: 16 residues. Study-wide findings and caveats: Breadth and depth estimates from TCRs may understate total T cell responses.

Using immunoSEQ multiplex PCR, the repertoire was profiled, and TCRdb retains in-frame clones only, with some absent. The sample has some 250,000 clones; around nine tenths are singletons. The sample in question was peripheral blood, obtained in a trial of Ad26.COV2.S vaccine versus placebo. This TCR came from a person aged 18-60 years who received the Ad26.COV2.S COVID-19 vaccine or a placebo. This chain uses TRBV4-3 with TRBJ2-7, with 8 bases fitting TRBD2. This CDR3 is CASSQDRGGRPYEQYF. The CDR3 region has the DNA TGCGCCAGCAGCCAAGATCGGGGGGGGCGCCCCTACGAGCAGTACTTC.